This record covers a single TCR beta chain. What it binds is not known. Time point noted: week 35, safety follow-up. What each vaccine dose contained was 300 ug of mutant IDH1 20-mer peptide, accompanied by topical imiquimod. The sample belongs to a study of a mutant IDH1 vaccine in newly diagnosed glioma. Repertoires were generated with immunoSEQ multiplex PCR, while TCRdb's copy carries only in-frame clones and drops some. The sample has more than 35,000 clones, 81% seen once; the top ten hold more than 4.5%. The clonotype originates from a woman aged 40-49 years with glioma. Some clones in this sample may be carry-over from other donors' samples. The material sequenced was PBMCs, taken from a glioma patient whose treatment included an IDH1 peptide vaccine.

CDR3 protein: CASSFDSGQYQPQHF. The CDR3 DNA reads as TGTGCCAGCAGCTTTGACAGTGGCCAGTATCAGCCCCAGCATTTT. This sequence joins TRBV7-2 and TRBJ1-5; D perhaps matches TRBD1 (5 bases). The CDR3 sequence is 15 residues long. Per the germline V gene, CDR1 is SGHTA and CDR2 is FQGNSA. V was clipped by 3 bases and J by 5 bases, with 14 bases between them.